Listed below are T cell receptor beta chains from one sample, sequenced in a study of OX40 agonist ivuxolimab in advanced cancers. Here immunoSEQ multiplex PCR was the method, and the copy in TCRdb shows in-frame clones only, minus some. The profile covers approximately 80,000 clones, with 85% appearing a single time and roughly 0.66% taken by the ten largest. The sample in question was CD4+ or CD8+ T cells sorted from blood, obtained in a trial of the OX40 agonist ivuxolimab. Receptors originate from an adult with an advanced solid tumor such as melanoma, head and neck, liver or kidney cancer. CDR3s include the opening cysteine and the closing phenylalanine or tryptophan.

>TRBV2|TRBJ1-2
CARRGQGPNYGYTF
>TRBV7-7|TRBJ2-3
CASSSRLAGGTDTQYF
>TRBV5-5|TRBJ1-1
CASSLMTGIRSTEAFF
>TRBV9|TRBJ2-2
CASSSSGTANTGELFF
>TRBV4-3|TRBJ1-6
CASSQDSGHHNSPLHF
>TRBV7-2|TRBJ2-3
CASSLLAGGSTDTQYF
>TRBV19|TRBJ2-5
CASSRTSGTIIETQYF
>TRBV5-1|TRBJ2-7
CASSPRTSGAYEQYF
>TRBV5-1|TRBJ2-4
CASSPRQAQNIQYF
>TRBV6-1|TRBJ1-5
CASNLEALLRQPQHF
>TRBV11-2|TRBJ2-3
CASSLVGPRTDTQYF
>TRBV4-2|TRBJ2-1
CASSQEPHSNNEQFF
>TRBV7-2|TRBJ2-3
CASSFLLAGTGTDTQYF
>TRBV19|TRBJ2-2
CASSIRRGTVTGELFF
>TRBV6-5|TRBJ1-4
CASSYTTLDAGKLFF
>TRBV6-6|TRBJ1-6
CASSSRVVFDDSPLHF
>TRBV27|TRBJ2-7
CASSLSVDSSYEQYF
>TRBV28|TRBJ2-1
CASRPDRGGYNEQFF
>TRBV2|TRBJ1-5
CASSGGNGNQPQHF
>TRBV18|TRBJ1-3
CASSPGQERNTIYF
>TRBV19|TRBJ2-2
CASVSTDNTGELFF
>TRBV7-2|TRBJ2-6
CASSPGQPSGANVLTF
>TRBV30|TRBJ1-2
CAWSLQGTYGYTF
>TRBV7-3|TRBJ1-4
CASSLNAGANEKLFF
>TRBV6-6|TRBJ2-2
CASSYGGEGGELFF
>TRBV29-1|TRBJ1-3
CSVAEAELNSGNTIYF
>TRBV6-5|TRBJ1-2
CASSYSGQRDGYTF
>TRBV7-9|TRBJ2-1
CASSAPPREEQFF
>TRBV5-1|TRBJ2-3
CASSLHQPTDTQYF
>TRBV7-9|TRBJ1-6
CASSQTQDSPLHF
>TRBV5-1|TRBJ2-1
CASSLGSGGRYNEQFF